The 23 T cell receptor beta chains below were found in one sample sequenced in a study of metastatic and nonmetastatic thyroid tumors. From the PCR reads, TCRdb re-called clones with MiXCR. Of about 23,000 clones in the sample, approximately 20% were seen once. Every patient underwent thyroid surgery untreated. The sample taken for sequencing was blood. All receptors derive from a male donor with papillary thyroid cancer or a benign thyroid nodule (not recorded which). Some clones in this sample may be carry-over from other donors' samples.

A word on this clone: The conserved final phenylalanine or tryptophan is absent from the CDR3, which likely points to a read error. The rearrangement links TRBV5-1 to TRBJ2-2, with 13 bases identical to TRBD2. Per germline, CDR1 SGHRS and CDR2 YFSETQ. J was trimmed by 8 bases and V by 4 bases; bases with no gene match: 5. The CDR3 length is 15 residues. The CDR3 loop reads CASSIGLAGEGELFS. As DNA, the CDR3 is TGCGCCAGCAGCATCGGACTAGCGGGGGAGGGGGAGCTGTTTTCT.

The sample holds many counts of this clone. One end of the junction fails to match germline, which may point to a read error. The chain couples TRBV6-1 to TRBJ2-6; D perhaps matches TRBD2 (6 bases). Germline lookup yields CDR1 MNHNS and CDR2 SASEGT. This CDR3 comprises 17 residues. CDR3 sequence reads: CASSVEGSIAGANALTF. CDR3 nucleotide sequence: TGTGCCAGCAGTGTGGAGGGTTCAATCGCTGGGGCCAACGCCCTGACTTTC.

The V gene is TRBV6-6, the J gene TRBJ2-7, with 7 bases that match TRBD1. The CDR3 runs 13 residues. From germline, CDR1 is MNHNY and CDR2 SVGAGI (reference sequence). The J segment lost 12 bases and the V segment lost 2 bases, leaving 10 bases of the junction unmatched. This CDR3 reads CASSYRQGEGLYF. CDR3 nucleotide sequence: TGTGCCAGCAGTTACAGGCAGGGGGAAGGGCTGTACTTC.

The rearrangement uses TRBV2 and TRBJ2-7, with 10 bases lining up with TRBD2. Germline CDR1 and CDR2: SNHLY and FYNNEI. J lost 3 bases, V lost 7 bases, and 6 bases had no gene match. The CDR3 contains 14 residues. The CDR3, as DNA: TGTGCCAGCAAATGGACTAGCGGTTGCTACGAGCAGTACTTC. The encoded protein is CASKWTSGCYEQYF.

This sequence joins TRBV10-2 and TRBJ1-6; unclear D gene. Trimming took 7 bases from V and 5 from J, leaving 9 bases between them. Germline V lookup: CDR1 WSHSY, CDR2 SAAADI. The CDR3 length is 13 residues. CDR3 amino acids: CASIRSDNSPLHF. As DNA, the CDR3 is TGCGCCAGCATACGGTCCGATAATTCACCCCTCCACTTT.

This clone was seen once. The junction does not match germline at one end; this may be a read error. The rearrangement uses TRBV11-2 and TRBJ2-1; the D gene is possibly TRBD2 (5 bases). The length of the CDR3 is 15 residues. The germline CDR1 and CDR2 sequences are SGHAT and FQNNGV. The CDR3 bases are TGTGACAGCAGCTTAGGAGGCACTGGCTACAGTGAGCAGTTCTTC. Amino acid sequence: CDSSLGGTGYSEQFF.

This clone was found many times. The chain is built from TRBV7-9 and TRBJ2-2; TRBD1 is a possible D gene (6 bases). CDR3 size: 20 residues. CDR1 is SEHNR, CDR2 FQNEAQ, per germline (reference sequence). The germline V and J ends were trimmed by 2 bases and 2 bases, with 24 bases remaining between them. The CDR3 loop is CASSLLSPQGRNRNTGELFF. The CDR3 DNA sequence: TGTGCCAGCAGCTTACTGTCCCCCCAGGGGCGGAATCGAAACACCGGGGAGCTGTTTTTT. The variable domain in full, with the rest retrieved from reference TRBV7-9 and TRBJ2-2, is DTGVSQNPRHKITKRGQNVTFRCDPISEHNRLYWYRQTLGQGPEFLTYFQNEAQLEKSRLLSDRFSAERPKGSFSTLEIQRTEQGDSAMYLCASSLLSPQGRNRNTGELFFGEGSRLTVL.

This clone counts as medium-sized. CDR3 sequence: CATSGRSDPSGDTQYF. CDR3 DNA: TGTGCCACCAGTGGCAGAAGTGACCCCTCGGGAGATACGCAGTATTTT. This sequence joins TRBV24-1 and TRBJ2-3; no definite D call. Trimming took 5 bases from V and 5 from J, leaving 19 bases between them. Germline lookup yields CDR1 KGHDR and CDR2 SFDVKD. The CDR3 is 16 amino acids.

The genes are TRBV28 and TRBJ2-7, with D perhaps given as TRBD1 or TRBD2 (5 bases each). The length of the CDR3 is 13 residues. The ends were cut back, 10 bases at V and 3 bases at J, with 16 bases in the middle. Germline V gene sequence: CDR1 MDHEN, CDR2 SYDVKM. The CDR3 DNA reads TGTGCCATCAGACTACGACAGTACTACGAGCAGTACTTC. It yields the protein CAIRLRQYYEQYF.

In its sample, this clone was seen many times. The J gene is TRBJ2-3, the V gene TRBV4-2, with 8 nucleotides matching TRBD2. The CDR3 consists of 14 residues. V lost 2 bases to trimming and J lost 6 bases; unmatched junction nucleotides: 4. Germline V CDR1 and CDR2: LGHNA, YNFKEQ. The CDR3 loop reads CASSQSGGLDTQYF. Written as DNA, the CDR3 is TGTGCCAGCAGCCAATCGGGGGGGTTGGATACGCAGTATTTT.

This clone is labeled medium-sized. The rearrangement uses TRBV28 and TRBJ1-6; D is perhaps TRBD1 (6 bases). V was shortened by 6 bases and J by 10 bases, with 16 bases between the two germline ends. The CDR3 is 14 residues long. CDR1 and CDR2 (germline): MDHEN, SYDVKM. CDR3: CASRGGGSRSPLHF. CDR3 nucleotide sequence: TGTGCCAGCAGGGGGGGCGGGTCTCGATCACCCCTCCACTTT.

The chain couples TRBV30 to TRBJ1-2; D may be TRBD1 (6 bases). The CDR3 contains 10 residues. Trimming removed 8 bases at V and 9 bases at J, with 13 bases between. Germline values: CDR1 GTSNPN, CDR2 SVGIG (reference sequence). The CDR3 sequence: CARGDFCYTF. The CDR3 coding sequence is TGTGCCAGGGGGGACTTTTGCTACACCTTC.

This clone was observed many times. The genes are TRBV20-1 and TRBJ1-2; no firm D call. This CDR3 region has 13 residues. Germline V lookup: CDR1 DFQATT, CDR2 SNEGSKA (reference sequence). Between the trimmed V and J ends, which lost 2 bases and 6 bases, there was a span of 13 bases. The chain's CDR3 is CSARPQILHGYTF. DNA of the CDR3: TGCAGTGCTAGACCCCAGATTCTGCATGGCTACACCTTC.

By share, this clone counts as medium-sized (0.01 to 0.1%). The CDR3 bases are TGTGCCAGCAGTGGAGGGATGGCCAATCTCTATGGCTACACCTTC. Protein product: CASSGGMANLYGYTF. This sequence joins TRBV2 and TRBJ1-2, with D uncertain. CDR1 SNHLY and CDR2 FYNNEI come from the germline V gene. The V end was cut by 4 bases, the J end by 4 bases, with 16 bases between. This CDR3 has 15 amino acids.

The V and J genes are TRBV19 and TRBJ1-3; 8 bases line up with TRBD1. This CDR3 region has 14 residues. The germline gives CDR1 LNHDA, CDR2 SQIVND (reference sequence). The J segment lost 7 bases and the V segment lost 5 bases, leaving 7 bases of the junction unmatched. The CDR3 DNA is TGTGCCAGTAGTCTTCGACAGGGGTATAACACCATATATTTT. As protein: CASSLRQGYNTIYF.

By share of the sample, this clone is medium-sized. V gene TRBV27 combines with J gene TRBJ2-7; D tentatively fits TRBD1 or TRBD2 (6 bases each). The germline V gene encodes CDR1 MNHEY and CDR2 SMNVEV (reference sequence). Trimming removed 0 bases from V and 3 bases from J, with 12 bases in between. This CDR3 region has 15 residues. The CDR3 loop reads CASSLSGGGSYEQYF. The CDR3 DNA reads TGTGCCAGCAGTTTATCGGGGGGCGGAAGCTACGAGCAGTACTTC.

In this sample, this clone turned up a few times. V usage is TRBV19 and J usage is TRBJ2-2; D uncertain. The CDR3 has 13 amino acids. V was shortened by 6 bases and J by 6 bases, with 11 bases between the two germline ends. Germline CDR1 is LNHDA and CDR2 is SQIVND (reference sequence). The CDR3 spells CASSPSTAGELFF. The CDR3 DNA reads TGTGCCAGTAGCCCATCCACCGCCGGGGAGCTGTTTTTT.

This clone was seen repeatedly, ten times or more. The chain combines TRBV10-2 with TRBJ2-7; a weak D match, TRBD2 (5 bases). V dropped 3 bases and J dropped 2 bases, with 8 bases sitting between them. CDR1 and CDR2 (germline): WSHSY, SAAADI. CDR3 size: 13 residues. The CDR3 region has the DNA TGCGCCAGCAGTGACCCTAGCACCTACGAGCAGTACTTC. Translated, it gives CASSDPSTYEQYF.

This clone was found many times. CDR3 nucleotide sequence: TGTGCCAGCACTCAGCGGGAGGGGAACAATGAGCAGTTCTTC. Its protein product is CASTQREGNNEQFF. This chain joins TRBV9 and TRBJ2-1; TRBD2 agrees at 10 bases. This CDR3 has 14 residues. Germline V CDR1 and CDR2: SGDLS, YYNGEE. V shed 6 bases and J 5 bases; nucleotides not matched to a gene: 5.

This clone has a count of ten or more. The chain joins TRBV30 to TRBJ2-7, with TRBD2 matching 14 bases. This CDR3 is 14 amino acids long. Germline V gene lookup returns CDR1 GTSNPN and CDR2 SVGIG (reference sequence). The J segment lost 7 bases and the V segment lost 4 bases, leaving 6 bases of the junction unmatched. Here the CDR3 reads CAWTGLAGVGEQYF. CDR3 sequence (DNA): TGTGCCTGGACGGGACTAGCGGGGGTGGGGGAGCAGTACTTC.

This clone was counted ten times or more. A much larger clone sits a single nucleotide away, making a read error possible. This rearrangement joins TRBV10-3 to TRBJ2-2, with a tentative D call TRBD2 (5 bases). This CDR3 has 13 amino acids. Germline CDR1 is ENHRY and CDR2 is SYGVKD. The CDR3 spells CAARSTNTGELLF. Here the CDR3 DNA reads TGTGCCGCCCGAAGCACGAACACCGGGGAGCTGCTTTTT.

This clone was counted ten times or more. Mismatch with germline at one junction end may stem from a read error. The same CDR3 arises from other DNA sequences in this sample as well. The rearrangement links TRBV18 to TRBJ2-7; D uncertain. Germline V CDR1 and CDR2: KGHSH, LQKENI. There are 14 residues in the CDR3. The CDR3 protein is CASSPRANSYEQYF. The CDR3, as DNA: TGCGCCAGCTCACCACGGGCCAACTCCTACGAGCAGTACTTC.

This clone was found a few times. This chain uses TRBV6-1 with TRBJ1-2; D unclear. From germline, CDR1 is MNHNS and CDR2 SASEGT. There are 13 residues in the CDR3. The germline V and J ends were trimmed by 3 bases and 7 bases, with 12 bases remaining between them. The CDR3 here is CASSDGPVAGYTF. The CDR3 bases are TGTGCCAGCAGTGATGGGCCAGTTGCTGGCTACACCTTC.